This T cell receptor (beta chain) is drawn from a study of T-cell reconstitution after alpha-beta-depleted transplantation in children. This clonotype showed up many times. It was with unique molecular identifiers that the TCRbeta library was prepared. TCRdb reanalysed the PCR reads using MiXCR and keeps one entry per CDR3 protein. The sample holds approximately 98,000 distinct CDR3 sequences, 6.4% seen once. Germline CDR1 MGHDK, CDR2 SYGVNS. This CDR3 is built from 13 residues. The V end lost 11 bases, the J end lost 4 bases, and 17 bases lay between the germline ends. This specimen was PBMCs, mostly from graft donor cells, taken 360 days after TCRalphabeta/CD19-depleted stem cell transplant. The V call is TRBV25-1, the J call TRBJ1-2; TRBD1 is a possible D gene (5 bases). The clonotype was recovered from a male patient between 2 and 10 years old who had a stem cell transplant for acute lymphoblastic leukemia, so the T cells may come from the graft donor. DNA of the CDR3: TGTGCCTCGTCCCCCGGGACCGCCTATGGCTACACCTTC. Translation gives CASSPGTAYGYTF.